These 13 T cell receptor beta chains were sequenced from one sample in a study of radiation and T cells in renal cell carcinoma. Produced via immunoSEQ multiplex PCR; TCRdb's table is partial and in-frame only. Of 130,000 to 150,000 clones in the sample, around nine tenths were seen once. Specified time point: baseline pretreatment blood. Treatment noted: 15 Gy SBRT to primary tumor, nephrectomy 4 weeks later. The material sequenced was blood, taken from a patient whose treatment included radiotherapy and nephrectomy. The source of these receptors is a woman between 50 and 59 years old with renal cell carcinoma.

V and J are TRBV5-4 and TRBJ2-7; 7 bases are a match to TRBD1. V gave up 3 bases and J gave up 0 bases; unmatched junction bases: 6. The CDR3 extends over 15 amino acids. The germline CDR1 and CDR2 sequences are SGHNT and YYREEE (reference sequence). The CDR3 DNA follows: TGTGCCAGCAGCTCTGGACAGGACTCCTCCTACGAGCAGTACTTC. Translation: CASSSGQDSSYEQYF.

This chain uses TRBV6-1 with TRBJ2-1; TRBD2 might be the D (5 bases). Germline V gives CDR1 MNHNS, CDR2 SASEGT. Between the trimmed V and J ends, which lost 2 bases and 2 bases, there was a span of 13 bases. The length of the CDR3 is 16 residues. Written as DNA, the CDR3 is TGTGCCAGCAGTGAATATGGGAGACGTGCCTACAATGAGCAGTTCTTC. This translates into CASSEYGRRAYNEQFF.

The J gene is TRBJ2-5, the V gene TRBV7-8, with 13 bases aligning to TRBD2. J gave up 2 bases and V 10 bases, and 10 bases lay outside the gene matches. The germline V gene has CDR1 SGHVS and CDR2 FQNEAQ. The CDR3 loop spans 16 amino acids. The CDR3 here is CAKPGLAGRTQETQYF. CDR3 bases: TGTGCCAAGCCGGGACTAGCGGGGCGTACACAAGAGACCCAGTACTTC.

The chain is built from TRBV2 and TRBJ1-1; a weak D match, TRBD1 (5 bases). Trimming shortened V by 0 bases and J by 7 bases, and 12 bases separated the two germline ends. The CDR3 spans 14 residues. Germline loops: CDR1 SNHLY, CDR2 FYNNEI. The CDR3 DNA reads as TGTGCCAGCAGTGAAGCGCAGGGCTTTGGTGAAGCTTTCTTT. It encodes CASSEAQGFGEAFF.

The rearrangement links TRBV10-3 to TRBJ1-2, with D possibly TRBD1 on 6 matching bases. CDR3 length equals 13 residues. Per the germline V gene, CDR1 is ENHRY and CDR2 is SYGVKD. V gave up 9 bases and J gave up 4 bases, with 15 bases separating them. The CDR3 spells CAMATGRGYGYTF. The DNA of the CDR3 is TGTGCCATGGCGACAGGCCGTGGCTATGGCTACACCTTC.

The chain is built from TRBV5-5 and TRBJ1-2; D remains ambiguous. Germline-derived CDR1 and CDR2 are SGHKS and YYEKEE (reference sequence). The length of the CDR3 is 13 residues. Trimming pared 2 bases from V and 1 base from J, leaving 6 bases between. The CDR3 spells CASSLGHNYGYTF. Here the CDR3 DNA reads TGTGCCAGCAGCTTAGGCCATAACTATGGCTACACCTTC.

The rearrangement uses TRBV6-1 and TRBJ2-2; D is perhaps TRBD1 (6 bases). The germline V and J ends were trimmed by 4 bases and 3 bases, with 12 bases remaining between them. The germline V gene has CDR1 MNHNS and CDR2 SASEGT. This CDR3 has 15 residues. The DNA for the CDR3 is TGTGCCAGCAGTGCAGGGGATCCAGACACCGGGGAGCTGTTTTTT. This encodes CASSAGDPDTGELFF.

CDR3 amino acids: CASNLGTGVNSPLHF. In DNA form, the CDR3 reads TGTGCCAGTAATTTAGGGACAGGCGTCAATTCACCCCTCCACTTT. V gene TRBV19 combines with J gene TRBJ1-6; 8 bases map to TRBD1. The CDR3 sequence is 15 residues long. Germline V lookup: CDR1 LNHDA, CDR2 SQIVND (reference sequence). J gave up 7 bases and V 7 bases, and 9 bases lay outside the gene matches.

The chain has TRBV23-1 and TRBJ2-7; 10 positions agree with TRBD1. TRBV23-1 is an open reading frame, and its role is uncertain. The CDR3 totals 14 residues. V gave up 8 bases and J gave up 0 bases; unmatched junction bases: 4. CDR3 nucleotide sequence: TGCGCCAGCCCTGACAGGGGGCCCTCCTACGAGCAGTACTTC. Amino acid sequence: CASPDRGPSYEQYF.

The table lists this clone with a count of one. The chain combines TRBV5-6 with TRBJ2-1; D might be TRBD1 or TRBD2, each matching 5 bases. This CDR3 is built from 14 residues. In germline, CDR1 is SGHDT, CDR2 YYEEEE. V shed 1 base and J shed 8 bases, with 13 bases lying between them. Here the CDR3 DNA reads TGTGCCAGCAGCTTGTCGGGACCCTGGGATGAGCAGTTCTTC. The encoded protein is CASSLSGPWDEQFF. The full variable domain, with the rest looked up from reference TRBV5-6 and TRBJ2-1, is DAGVTQSPTHLIKTRGQQVTLRCSPKSGHDTVSWYQQALGQGPQFIFQYYEEEERQRGNFPDRFSGHQFPNYSSELNVNALLLGDSALYLCASSLSGPWDEQFFGPGTRLTVL.

The sample holds a few counts of this clone. This chain links TRBV30 with TRBJ1-1, with D unclear. The CDR3 has 14 residues. V gave up 4 bases and J gave up 1 base, with 13 bases separating them. Germline CDR1 is GTSNPN and CDR2 is SVGIG (reference sequence). CDR3 in amino acids: CAWTEPPRNTEAFF. CDR3 bases: TGTGCCTGGACCGAGCCACCAAGGAACACTGAAGCTTTCTTT.

The chain links TRBV19 to TRBJ2-2; no definite D call. CDR3 length: 13 residues. With 7 bases removed from V and 5 bases from J, the gap between germline ends came to 11 bases. Germline V gene sequence: CDR1 LNHDA, CDR2 SQIVND (reference sequence). CDR3 residues: CASTQDTTGELFF. CDR3 nucleotide sequence: TGTGCCAGTACTCAAGACACGACCGGGGAGCTGTTTTTT.

J is TRBJ2-7 and V is TRBV5-1, with 13 bases matching TRBD2. Germline CDR1 SGHRS, CDR2 YFSETQ. The CDR3 extends over 15 amino acids. With 5 bases clipped from V and 5 bases from J, the junction kept 7 bases outside the gene matches. CDR3 sequence reads: CASSPGLAGEHEQYF. In DNA, the CDR3 is TGCGCCAGCAGTCCAGGACTAGCGGGGGAACACGAGCAGTACTTC.